This T cell receptor beta chain derives from a study of blood T cell repertoires in COVID-19 (dated by TCRdb to the early 2020s). Turning to the overall study: Samples covering the acute and convalescent phases of COVID-19 were provided by collaborators in the United States, Italy and Spain. The prospective study material was composed of cDNA or gDNA derived from T cells, B-cell-depleted T cells, or PBMCs. Subjects who had been exposed to COVID-19, were actively infected with it, or had recovered from it provided the deeply sampled blood TCRbeta repertoires that made up the dataset. The repertoires were released in a freely available public database meant as a resource for research on the immune response to SARS-CoV-2. The samples were drawn from two sources: the first 160 participants of the ongoing ImmuneRACE study, and 1,000 to 1,500 subjects contributed by 6 global collaborators. The sample metadata nearly always contained a de-identified subject ID, COVID-19 status, age in years and sex. Where available, HLA class I and class II types were taken from metadata supplied by the sample provider and were not determined by assay-based typing.

The collaborating institutions used their own protocols to collect whole blood in K2EDTA tubes. Collaborator samples were shipped for TCRbeta analysis as frozen whole blood, isolated PBMCs, or DNA extracted from either sample type. V gives up 1 base and J gives up 7 bases, and the segment between their germline ends measures 16 bases. Taken from the germline V gene, the CDR1 and CDR2 loops are LGHNA and YSLEER. The CDR3 sequence holds 15 residues, the cysteine and phenylalanine included. Kept here is only the CDR3 DNA, which spans 45 bases and is read in frame from base 1. About this clone: Its antigen target is currently unknown. No much larger clone exists at a distance of one base, and base qualities are not known.

TCRbeta CDR3 regions were amplified from genomic DNA by means of the immunoSEQ Assay, a bias-controlled multiplex PCR. The published analysis was carried out like this. The number of nucleated cells in each sample was estimated by amplification of reference gene primers within the assay. To quantify the absolute abundance of each unique TCRbeta CDR3 rearrangement, sequence reads were collapsed and filtered. For each sample, productive Simpson clonality was calculated by taking the square root of Simpson's diversity index across productive rearrangements. This is the immuneACCESS table as TCRdb keeps it, with only in-frame sequences that have V and J called. A part of the clones is gone; compared with another copy, unresolved V genes explain less than half, and the rest is unexplained. Clonal size and the V and J genes are those of that table, whereas D and trimming came from the DNA. Within this sample are about 220,000 clones, with around 80% of them counted one time only. 7% to 8.5% of the sample rests with the top ten.

Overall study outcomes, separate from this receptor: The quantity of clinical and demographic metadata differed by source and by participant and was supplied without curation.

The chain uses TRBV4-3 and TRBJ1-1; no D gene can be assigned with confidence. The sequence derives from a woman aged 70-85 years with acute or convalescent COVID-19. Specimen: peripheral blood. The DNA reads as follows: TGCGCCAGCAGCCAAGTCCTCGCCGGGTCCGTTGAAGCTTTCTTT. Its translation reads: CASSQVLAGSVEAFF.